Listed here are 13 T cell receptor beta chains from one sample, sequenced in a study of cytomegalovirus exposure and HLA in healthy donors. The PCR made use of 60 Vbeta and 13 Jbeta primers. TCRdb keeps only in-frame clones here, not all; method: immunoSEQ multiplex PCR. The profile shows 85,000 to 120,000 clones, over 60% of them singletons. Sequencing used PBMCs. The receptor set was obtained from a woman in her fifties or sixties in good health and CMV-seropositive.

The chain carries TRBV28 and TRBJ2-5; possible D gene TRBD2, 6 bases. Germline assignment: CDR1 MDHEN and CDR2 SYDVKM. V lost 6 bases and J 5 bases, leaving 22 bases between the germline ends. CDR3 length: 16 amino acids. As DNA, the CDR3 is TGTGCCAGCAGGGTGGGCGGGGTCCCAAAAGGGGAGACCCAGTACTTC. Translation gives CASRVGGVPKGETQYF.

The J gene is TRBJ1-1, the V gene TRBV5-4, with D possibly being TRBD1 (6 bases). V gave up 0 bases and J gave up 3 bases, with 12 bases separating them. Germline lookup yields CDR1 SGHNT and CDR2 YYREEE (reference sequence). The CDR3 covers 15 residues. CDR3 DNA sequence: TGTGCCAGCAGCTTGGTACAGGGTTCATACACTGAAGCTTTCTTT. Its protein product is CASSLVQGSYTEAFF. Looking up the rest from reference TRBV5-4 and TRBJ1-1 gives the full variable domain: ETGVTQSPTHLIKTRGQQVTLRCSSQSGHNTVSWYQQALGQGPQFIFQYYREEENGRGNFPPRFSGLQFPNYSSELNVNALELDDSALYLCASSLVQGSYTEAFFGQGTRLTVV.

The chain combines TRBV9 with TRBJ2-3; D is unclear. The V gene's germline CDR1 is SGDLS and CDR2 YYNGEE. Between the trimmed V and J ends, which lost 1 base and 0 bases, there was a span of 6 bases. CDR3 length equals 14 residues. Here the CDR3 reads CASSVLSSTDTQYF. CDR3 in DNA: TGTGCCAGCAGCGTACTGTCTAGCACAGATACGCAGTATTTT.

This chain links TRBV6-1 with TRBJ1-1; 11 bases match TRBD1. This CDR3 is built from 13 residues. The junction had 3 bases not matched to a gene; V was cut back by 9 bases and J by 3 bases. Germline loops: CDR1 MNHNS, CDR2 SASEGT. The CDR3 region is CARGQGDDTEAFF. The CDR3 nucleotides read TGTGCCAGGGGACAGGGGGACGACACTGAAGCTTTCTTT.

The chain uses TRBV2 and TRBJ2-3, with 7 bases identical to TRBD1. V shed 8 bases, J shed 2 bases, and the junction held 7 bases outside the gene matches. CDR1 is SNHLY and CDR2 is FYNNEI in the germline V gene. This CDR3 has 14 residues. CDR3 DNA: TGTGCCAGCCTGGGACAGATCTTCACAGATACGCAGTATTTT. This codes for CASLGQIFTDTQYF. The entire variable domain, with the rest obtained from reference TRBV2 and TRBJ2-3, is as follows: EPEVTQTPSHQVTQMGQEVILRCVPISNHLYFYWYRQILGQKVEFLVSFYNNEISEKSEIFDDQFSVERPDGSNFTLKIRSTKLEDSAMYFCASLGQIFTDTQYFGPGTRLTVL.

This sequence joins TRBV7-2 and TRBJ1-5; D is possibly TRBD1 (5 bases). CDR1 is SGHTA and CDR2 is FQGNSA in the germline V gene. Between the trimmed V and J ends, which lost 3 bases and 9 bases, there was a span of 12 bases. This CDR3 contains 13 residues. The CDR3 coding sequence is TGTGCCAGCAGCTTGTTGGGGGGTCTGCCCCAGCATTTT. This sequence encodes CASSLLGGLPQHF.

V gene TRBV5-4 combines with J gene TRBJ2-1; 7 bases line up with TRBD1. From germline, CDR1 is SGHNT and CDR2 YYREEE (reference sequence). This CDR3 is built from 13 residues. Trimming cost V 5 bases and J 11 bases; bases outside gene matches: 10. In DNA form, the CDR3 reads TGTGCCAGCAGGGGGACAGATGACCCCCAGCAGTTCTTC. Its protein product is CASRGTDDPQQFF.

This chain links TRBV27 with TRBJ1-5, with D maybe TRBD1 (5 bases). The CDR3 contains 13 residues. V was trimmed by 5 bases and J by 7 bases, leaving 12 bases between them. CDR1 and CDR2 (germline): MNHEY, SMNVEV (reference sequence). CDR3 DNA sequence: TGTGCCAGCAGTAGGGGAGGGGTCCAGCCCCAGCATTTT. It is translated as CASSRGGVQPQHF.

The CDR3 coding sequence is TGTGCCAGCAGTTATCTCGGTGGTCGGACTGAAGCTTTCTTT. Protein product: CASSYLGGRTEAFF. The chain is built from TRBV6-5 and TRBJ1-1, with D hard to call. Germline V gives CDR1 MNHEY, CDR2 SVGAGI. With 3 bases removed from V and 5 bases from J, the gap between germline ends came to 13 bases. The CDR3 covers 14 residues.

The chain has TRBV5-1 and TRBJ1-2; TRBD1 agrees at 7 bases. V dropped 0 bases and J dropped 7; count of bases not matched to a gene: 15. Germline loops: CDR1 SGHRS, CDR2 YFSETQ. The CDR3 covers 17 residues. The CDR3 is CASSLGVQGGSVGGYTF. CDR3 bases: TGCGCCAGCAGCTTGGGGGTCCAAGGGGGCTCGGTAGGTGGCTACACCTTC.

The chain employs TRBV5-1 and TRBJ2-7, with D possibly being TRBD1 (7 bases). This CDR3 has 16 residues. Per the germline V gene, CDR1 is SGHRS and CDR2 is YFSETQ. Trimming stripped 3 bases from V and 0 bases from J, with 16 bases between. CDR3 sequence reads: CASSSNTGEASYEQYF. Written as DNA, the CDR3 is TGCGCCAGCAGCTCCAATACAGGGGAGGCCTCCTACGAGCAGTACTTC.

The genes are TRBV6-1 and TRBJ1-1, with unresolved D. This CDR3 region has 13 residues. Germline V gene lookup returns CDR1 MNHNS and CDR2 SASEGT. With 6 bases removed from V and 0 bases from J, the gap between germline ends came to 8 bases. CDR3 protein: CASRVDLNTEAFF. CDR3 DNA sequence: TGTGCCAGCAGGGTAGACTTGAACACTGAAGCTTTCTTT.

There are a few counts of this clone. J is TRBJ2-7 and V is TRBV7-3; 10 bases line up with TRBD2. CDR3 length: 15 amino acids. Germline CDR1 is SGHTA and CDR2 is FQGTGA. The junction had 5 bases not matched to a gene; V was cut back by 4 bases and J by 2 bases. For the CDR3, the DNA is TGTGCCAGCAGCTATGGACTAGCGGCCCCCTACGAGCAGTACTTC. Its translation: CASSYGLAAPYEQYF.